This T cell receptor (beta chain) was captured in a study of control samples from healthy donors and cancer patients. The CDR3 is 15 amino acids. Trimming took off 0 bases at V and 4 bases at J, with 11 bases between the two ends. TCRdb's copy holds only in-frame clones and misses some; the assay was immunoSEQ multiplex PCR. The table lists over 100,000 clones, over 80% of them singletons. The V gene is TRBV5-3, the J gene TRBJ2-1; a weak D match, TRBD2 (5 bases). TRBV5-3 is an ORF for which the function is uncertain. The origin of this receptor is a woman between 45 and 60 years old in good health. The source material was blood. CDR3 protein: CARSLGTRMYNEQFF. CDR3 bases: TGTGCCAGAAGCTTGGGGACTCGGATGTACAATGAGCAGTTCTTC.